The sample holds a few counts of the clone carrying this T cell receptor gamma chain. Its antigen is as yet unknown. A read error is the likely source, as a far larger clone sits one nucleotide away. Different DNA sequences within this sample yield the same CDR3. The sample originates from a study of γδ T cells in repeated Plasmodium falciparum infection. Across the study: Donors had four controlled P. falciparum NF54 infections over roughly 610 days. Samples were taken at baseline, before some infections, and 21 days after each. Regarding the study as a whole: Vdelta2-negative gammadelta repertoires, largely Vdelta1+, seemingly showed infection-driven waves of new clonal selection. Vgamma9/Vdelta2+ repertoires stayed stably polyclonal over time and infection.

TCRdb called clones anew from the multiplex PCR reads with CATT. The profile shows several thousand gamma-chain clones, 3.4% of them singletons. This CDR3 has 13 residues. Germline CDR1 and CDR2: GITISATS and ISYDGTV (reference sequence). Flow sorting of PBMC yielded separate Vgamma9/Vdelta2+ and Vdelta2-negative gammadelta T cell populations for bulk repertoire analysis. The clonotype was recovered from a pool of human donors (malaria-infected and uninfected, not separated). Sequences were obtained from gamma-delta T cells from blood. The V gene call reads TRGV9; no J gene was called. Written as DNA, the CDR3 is TGTGCCTTGTGGGAATCCCATTATTATAAGAAGCTCTTT. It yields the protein CALWESHYYKKLF.